A selection of T cell receptor beta chains follows, all from one sample in a study of blood T cells in healthy people across ages. MiXCR was run by TCRdb on the 5' RACE reads, yielding one entry per CDR3 protein. The sample includes more than 650,000 distinct CDR3 sequences, around a fifth of them seen just once. Material for sequencing was blood. These receptors were taken from a man aged 70 or older in good health. The CDR3 runs from the conserved cysteine through the conserved F or W. Fields, in order: V gene, J gene, clone size, D gene, CDR3 DNA, CDR3 protein. D genes are given only for firm matches. Not every row has a clone size; where given, it reads once, few, many or a size class.

>TRBV28|TRBJ2-7|.|.
TGTGCCAGCAGTTTAGGTTGGCCTAGTTTATCCGAGCAGTACTTC
CASSLGWPSLSEQYF
>TRBV7-9|TRBJ1-2|.|TRBD1
TGTGCCAGCAGCTTAGTAGGCACAGGGGGTCATGGCTACACCTTC
CASSLVGTGGHGYTF
>TRBV28|TRBJ2-3|.|.
TGTGCCAGCAGTTTTGGTATCCCTAGCACAGATACGCAGTATTTT
CASSFGIPSTDTQYF
>TRBV10-3|TRBJ2-1|.|.
TGTGCCATCAGTGAGCGGGAAAATGGGCAGTTCTTC
CAISERENGQFF
>TRBV2|TRBJ2-5|few|TRBD2
TGTGCCAGCAGTGTCGGGACTAGCCTCGGGCAGACCCAGTACTTC
CASSVGTSLGQTQYF
>TRBV7-2|TRBJ2-3|.|.
TGTGCCAGCCGGAGTATTGCAGATACGCAGTATTTT
CASRSIADTQYF
>TRBV5-6|TRBJ2-1|.|.
TGTGCCAGCAGCTTGGTTAGGCGGACTTTAGACAATGAGCAGTTCTTC
CASSLVRRTLDNEQFF
>TRBV29-1|TRBJ2-1|few|TRBD1
TGCAGCGTTTCAACCGGGACAGGGGCCTACAATGAGCAGTTCTTC
CSVSTGTGAYNEQFF
>TRBV24-1|TRBJ2-2|few|.
TGTGCCACCAGGGGGACGGGGGCGAACACCGGGGAGCTGTTTTTT
CATRGTGANTGELFF
>TRBV4-1|TRBJ2-4|.|.
TGCGCCAGCAGCCAAGAACCGGCCCTTACTAGCTACACCAAAAACATTCAGTACTTC
CASSQEPALTSYTKNIQYF
>TRBV5-5|TRBJ2-7|.|.
TGTGCCAGCACCATAATCGGGGGTGATTCATCCTACGAGCAGTACTTC
CASTIIGGDSSYEQYF
>TRBV29-1|TRBJ1-1|few|.
TGCAGCGTTGAAGATACATTGGGCACTGAAGCTTTCTTT
CSVEDTLGTEAFF
>TRBV9|TRBJ1-4|.|.
TGTGCCAGCAGCGCAACCGGGACAACCAGTGAAAAACTGTTTTTT
CASSATGTTSEKLFF
>TRBV12-3/TRBV12-4|TRBJ1-4|.|TRBD1
TGTGCCAGCAGTCCCGACAGGGGGGGGAATGAAAAACTGTTTTTT
CASSPDRGGNEKLFF
>TRBV7-2|TRBJ2-5|.|.
TGTGCCAGCAGCATTGGAGGGGGGTTAGAGACCCAGTACTTC
CASSIGGGLETQYF
>TRBV12-3/TRBV12-4|TRBJ1-1|few|TRBD1
TGTGCCAGCAGTCCCGGCGGGGACAGGGTAGCTTTCTTT
CASSPGGDRVAFF
>TRBV21-1|TRBJ2-6|.|.
TGTGCCAGCAGCAAAGAGGGGGGGACCGGGGCCAACGTCCTGACTTTC
CASSKEGGTGANVLTF
>TRBV28|TRBJ1-2|.|.
TGTGCCAGCAGGACAACAGGGCTAGGGGGCTACACCTTC
CASRTTGLGGYTF
>TRBV19|TRBJ2-1|few|TRBD2
TGTGCCAGTAGTATTAGCGGGGGGGAGGGTGAGCAGTTCTTC
CASSISGGEGEQFF
>TRBV12-3/TRBV12-4|TRBJ2-3|.|.
TGTGCCAGTTGCGGGGTGATGGATACGCAGTATTTT
CASCGVMDTQYF
>TRBV11-1|TRBJ1-1|.|TRBD1
TGTGCCAGCAGCTTCCCCGGACAGGGAGGAACTGAAGCTTTCTTT
CASSFPGQGGTEAFF
>TRBV5-1|TRBJ1-1|.|TRBD1
TGCGCCAGCAGCTTCTACGGGACAGGGGATGAAGCTTTCTTT
CASSFYGTGDEAFF
>TRBV6-6|TRBJ2-1|.|TRBD1
TGTGCCAGCAGTCCCGGGACAGGGGAACTTAATGAGCAGTTCTTC
CASSPGTGELNEQFF
>TRBV5-1|TRBJ1-6|many|.
TGCGCCAGCACAGATCAGGGGAATTCACCCCTCCACTTT
CASTDQGNSPLHF
>TRBV9|TRBJ1-2|.|.
TGTGCCAGCAGCGACCCCCGTGCGGGCGTGGGCTACACCTTC
CASSDPRAGVGYTF
>TRBV7-6|TRBJ2-1|.|.
TGTGCCAGCAGCGGCCAAGTTAATCTGGAAGCTCGCAGCTCCTACAATGAGCAGTTCTTC
CASSGQVNLEARSSYNEQFF
>TRBV7-2|TRBJ1-6|few|.
TGTGCCAGCAGCTTAGCCAGACAGCTCTCGTTACCCCTCCACTTT
CASSLARQLSLPLHF